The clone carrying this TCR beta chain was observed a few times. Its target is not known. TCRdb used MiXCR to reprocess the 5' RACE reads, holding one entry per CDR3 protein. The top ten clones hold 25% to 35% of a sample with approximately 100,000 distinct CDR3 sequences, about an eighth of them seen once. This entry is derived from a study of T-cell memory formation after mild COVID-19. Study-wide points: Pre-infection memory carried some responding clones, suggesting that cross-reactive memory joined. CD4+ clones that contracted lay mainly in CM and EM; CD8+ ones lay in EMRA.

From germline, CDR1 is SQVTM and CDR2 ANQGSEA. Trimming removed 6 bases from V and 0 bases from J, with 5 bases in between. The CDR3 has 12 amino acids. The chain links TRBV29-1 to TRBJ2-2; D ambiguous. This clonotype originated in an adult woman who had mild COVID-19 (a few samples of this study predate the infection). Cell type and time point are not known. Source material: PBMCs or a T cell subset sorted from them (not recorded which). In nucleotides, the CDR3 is TGCAGCGTCCTCGCGAACACCGGGGAGCTGTTTTTT. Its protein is CSVLANTGELFF.